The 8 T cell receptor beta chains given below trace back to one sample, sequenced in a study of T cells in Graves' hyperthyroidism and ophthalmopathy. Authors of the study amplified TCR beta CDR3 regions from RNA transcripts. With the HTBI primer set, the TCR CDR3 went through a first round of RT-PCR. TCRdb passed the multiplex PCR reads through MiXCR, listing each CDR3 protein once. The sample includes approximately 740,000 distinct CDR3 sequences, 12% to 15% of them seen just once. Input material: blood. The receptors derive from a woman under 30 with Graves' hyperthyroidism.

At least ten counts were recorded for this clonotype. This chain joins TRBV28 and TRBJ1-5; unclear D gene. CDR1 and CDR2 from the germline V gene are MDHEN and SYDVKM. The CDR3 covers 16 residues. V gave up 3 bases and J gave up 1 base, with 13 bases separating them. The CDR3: CASSFSGSRSNQPQHF. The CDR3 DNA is TGTGCCAGCAGTTTTTCGGGGAGTCGAAGCAATCAGCCCCAGCATTTT.

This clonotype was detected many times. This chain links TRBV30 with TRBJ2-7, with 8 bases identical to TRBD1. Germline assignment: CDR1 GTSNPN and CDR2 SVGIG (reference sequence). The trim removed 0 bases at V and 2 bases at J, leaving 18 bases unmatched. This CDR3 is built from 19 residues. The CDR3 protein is CAWSVFRAPRDRSTYEQYF. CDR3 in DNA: TGTGCCTGGAGTGTATTCCGAGCGCCCCGGGACAGGAGTACCTACGAGCAGTACTTC.

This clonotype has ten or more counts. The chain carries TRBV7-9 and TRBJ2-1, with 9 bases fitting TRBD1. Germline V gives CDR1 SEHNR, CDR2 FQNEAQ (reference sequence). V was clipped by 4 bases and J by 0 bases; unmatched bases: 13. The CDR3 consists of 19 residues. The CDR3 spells CASSYVPGQGRRSYNEQFF. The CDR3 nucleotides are TGTGCCAGCAGCTACGTCCCGGGACAGGGTAGGCGCTCCTACAATGAGCAGTTCTTC.

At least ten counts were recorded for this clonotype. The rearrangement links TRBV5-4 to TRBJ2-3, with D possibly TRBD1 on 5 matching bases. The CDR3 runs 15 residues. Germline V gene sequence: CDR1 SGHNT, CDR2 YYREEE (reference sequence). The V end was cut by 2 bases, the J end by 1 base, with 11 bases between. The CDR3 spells CASSFRQWGTDTQYF. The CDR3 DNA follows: TGTGCCAGCAGCTTCAGACAGTGGGGCACAGATACGCAGTATTTT.

The CDR3 is CATSRVPTGAGQPQHF. The CDR3 bases are TGTGCCACCAGCAGAGTCCCGACGGGGGCAGGTCAGCCCCAGCATTTT. The rearrangement joins TRBV15 to TRBJ1-5, with D tentatively TRBD1 (6 bases). V lost 1 base and J lost 6, with 16 bases in between. The germline V gene has CDR1 LNHNV and CDR2 YYDKDF (reference sequence). This CDR3 has 16 residues.

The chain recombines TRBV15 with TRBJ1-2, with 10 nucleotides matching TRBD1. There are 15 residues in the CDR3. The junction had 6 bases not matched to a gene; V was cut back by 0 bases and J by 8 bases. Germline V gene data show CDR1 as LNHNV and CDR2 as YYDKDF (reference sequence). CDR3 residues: CATSRDDRGRLGYTF. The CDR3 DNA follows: TGTGCCACCAGCAGAGATGACAGGGGGCGCCTCGGCTACACCTTC.

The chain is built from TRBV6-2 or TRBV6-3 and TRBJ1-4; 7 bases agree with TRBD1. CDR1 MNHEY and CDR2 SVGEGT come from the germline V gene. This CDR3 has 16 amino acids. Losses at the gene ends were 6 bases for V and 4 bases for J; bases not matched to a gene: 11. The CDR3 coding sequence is TGTGCCAGCAGAGAGGGACAGCTCCTTTTTAATGAAAAACTGTTTTTT. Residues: CASREGQLLFNEKLFF.

The DNA of the CDR3 is TGTGCCAGTAGAAACCAGGGGGGGGGGAGGAAGCAGTTCTTC. Translation: CASRNQGGGRKQFF. V usage is TRBV28 and J usage is TRBJ2-1; tentatively, D is TRBD1 or TRBD2 (7 bases each). With 9 bases removed from V and 11 bases from J, the gap between germline ends came to 23 bases. From germline, CDR1 is MDHEN and CDR2 SYDVKM. The CDR3 spans 14 residues.